This T cell receptor beta chain stems from a study of T cells after yellow fever vaccination. Whole-study results and caveats: Repertoires sorted by FACS could include abundant clonotypes that are contaminants from the bulk population. Subsequent booster samples again held most clones from primary vaccination (96% CD4, approximately 85% CD8).

The germline V gene has CDR1 MGHRA and CDR2 YSYEKL. Trimming stripped 0 bases from V and 1 base from J, with 10 bases between. This CDR3 is built from 15 residues. This clonotype was counted ten times or more. What it binds is not known. Via MiXCR, TCRdb re-called the 5' RACE reads, giving one row per CDR3 protein. The sample lists around 70,000 distinct CDR3 sequences, approximately 7% seen once, with 35% to 45% in the top ten. The sequences come from CD8+ T cells sorted from PBMCs, collected roughly 5 days after the first yellow fever vaccination. The V and J genes are TRBV4-1 and TRBJ2-7; no definite D call. The receptor was derived from a man between 18 and 35 years old who received the YFV17D yellow fever vaccine. The CDR3 is CASSQEGSPSYEQYF. The CDR3 DNA follows: TGCGCCAGCAGCCAAGAAGGGTCACCTTCCTACGAGCAGTACTTC.